A single TCR beta chain is shown here with its context. Its cognate antigen has yet to be identified. No quality values exist for individual bases; no much larger clone is one base distant. The V and J ends are trimmed by 0 bases and 4 bases, leaving 6 bases between them. Spanning cysteine to phenylalanine, the CDR3 consists of 13 amino acids. Of the read, only the CDR3 DNA is kept; its 39 bases are in frame from base 1. The germline V gene gives CDR1 as SGHRS and CDR2 as YFSETQ. These data originate in a study of Ad26.COV2.S vaccination and SARS-CoV-2 variants (dated by TCRdb to about 2021). Regarding the research as a whole: Vaccine-arm donors were drawn from COV1001, a multicentre, randomized, double-blind, placebo-controlled phase I-IIa trial of Ad26.COV2.S in healthy adults. Ad26.COV2.S was administered intramuscularly at a dose of 5x10^10 or 1x10^11 viral particles, either as one shot or as two shots given 56 days apart. TCRbeta repertoire sequencing served as the tool for gauging how specific and how broad the SARS-CoV-2-reactive T cell receptors were following Ad26.COV2.S vaccination. A total of approximately 30 samples were included in the TCR-sequenced set, comprising some 20 Ad26.COV2.S vaccine recipients, 5 placebo recipients and 8 SARS-CoV-2 convalescent individuals. Trial participants were randomized into five groups of five: low-dose or high-dose Ad26.COV2.S given once or twice, or placebo on both occasions. Blinding of investigators to trial group allocation was maintained during experiments and outcome assessment.

This sample's treatment or condition label indicates: some 20 received Ad26.COV2.S at low or high dose, single or two shots; a few received placebo; per-sample allocation not given. For vaccine and placebo recipients, repertoires were sequenced using samples collected on day 63 after the first injection. Between 29 July and 7 August 2020, Cohort 1b enrolled fewer than 30 adults aged 18-55 years at one site in Boston, USA. Ad26.COV2.S consisted of a replication-incompetent adenovirus type 26 vector by which a prefusion-stabilized SARS-CoV-2 spike protein from the original Wuhan strain was expressed. Broader findings and caveats from the paper: Vaccine and placebo recipients had comparable non-spike TCR breadth, which fits with the vaccine containing only spike. After vaccination, substantial breadth of spike-specific CD8+ and CD4+ T cell responses was reported. Comparing responses between vaccine doses or regimens was not something the study was powered to do. Ad26.COV2.S recipients had higher spike-specific TCR breadth than placebo recipients (P = 0.0014). The authors noted that total T cell responses may have been underestimated by the TCR breadth and depth analyses.

The immunoSEQ Assay was the method used to sequence TCRbeta CDR3 regions. After extraction, genomic DNA underwent amplification by bias-controlled multiplex PCR, followed by high-throughput sequencing. The paper's data handling went like this. To quantify the absolute abundance of each unique TCRbeta CDR3 region, sequences were collapsed and filtered. Usable DNA was measured by amplifying reference genes present in all nucleated cells, and TCRbeta template counts were normalized to that usable DNA to estimate T cell fraction. Repertoire TCRs were annotated as SARS-CoV-2-specific by exact matching of V gene, CDR3 amino acid sequence and J gene to a known reactive TCR set. MIRA supplied the reference SARS-CoV-2 TCR set, which was filtered for enrichment in COVID-19-positive ImmuneCODE repertoires so that public or cross-reactive TCRs were removed. Using the MIRA antigens, annotated TCRs were further analysed by specific ORF or by position within an ORF. Breadth was defined as annotated unique rearrangements over total unique productive rearrangements; depth was the summed frequency of those rearrangements. Two-sided Wilcoxon rank-sum tests were used to compare TCR breadth between groups. This immuneACCESS table, as held by TCRdb, lists in-frame sequences with V and J called but not all clones. Of the missing ones, under half trace to an unresolved V gene in checked studies; the others have no known cause. V and J calls and clone size are given by that table; D and trimming were obtained from the DNA. A total of more than 300,000 clones appear in this sample, approximately 86% of them only once. Of the sample, roughly 10% falls within the top ten clones.

This clonotype was sampled from a person aged 18-65 years who received the Ad26.COV2.S COVID-19 vaccine or a placebo. The specimen comprised peripheral blood, sampled in a trial of Ad26.COV2.S vaccine versus placebo. The chain employs TRBV5-1 and TRBJ2-3; the D gene assignment is ambiguous. The DNA sequence reads TGCGCCAGCAGCTTGGACTCCTCAGATACGCAGTATTTT. The resulting protein is CASSLDSSDTQYF.